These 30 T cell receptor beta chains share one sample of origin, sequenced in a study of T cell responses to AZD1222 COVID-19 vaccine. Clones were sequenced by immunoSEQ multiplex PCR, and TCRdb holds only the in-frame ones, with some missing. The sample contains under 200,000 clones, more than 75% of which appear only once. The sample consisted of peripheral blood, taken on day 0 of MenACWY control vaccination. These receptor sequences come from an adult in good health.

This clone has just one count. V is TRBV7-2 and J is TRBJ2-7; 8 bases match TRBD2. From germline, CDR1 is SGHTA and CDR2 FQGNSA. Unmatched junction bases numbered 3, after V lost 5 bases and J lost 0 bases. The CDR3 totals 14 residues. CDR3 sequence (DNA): TGTGCCAGCAGCAATAGCGGGGCCTCCTACGAGCAGTACTTC. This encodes CASSNSGASYEQYF.

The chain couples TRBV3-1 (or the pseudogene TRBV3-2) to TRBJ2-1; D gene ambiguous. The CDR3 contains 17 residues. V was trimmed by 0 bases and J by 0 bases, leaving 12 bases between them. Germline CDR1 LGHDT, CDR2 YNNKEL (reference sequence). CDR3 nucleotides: TGTGCCAGCAGCCAAGATTTACTTCCCAGCTCCTACAATGAGCAGTTCTTC. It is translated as CASSQDLLPSSYNEQFF.

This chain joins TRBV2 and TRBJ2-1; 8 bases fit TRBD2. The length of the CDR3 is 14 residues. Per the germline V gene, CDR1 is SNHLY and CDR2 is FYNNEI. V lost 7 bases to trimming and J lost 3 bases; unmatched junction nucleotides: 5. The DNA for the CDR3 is TGTGCCAGCAACCCTAGCGGGCTCTACAATGAGCAGTTCTTC. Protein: CASNPSGLYNEQFF.

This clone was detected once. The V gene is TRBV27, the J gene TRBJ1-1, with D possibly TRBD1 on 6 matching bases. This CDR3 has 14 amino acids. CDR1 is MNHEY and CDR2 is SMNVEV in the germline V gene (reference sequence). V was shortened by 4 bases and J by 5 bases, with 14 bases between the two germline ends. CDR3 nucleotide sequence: TGTGCCAGCAGTTCACCCACCAGGGGAACTGAAGCTTTCTTT. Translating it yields CASSSPTRGTEAFF.

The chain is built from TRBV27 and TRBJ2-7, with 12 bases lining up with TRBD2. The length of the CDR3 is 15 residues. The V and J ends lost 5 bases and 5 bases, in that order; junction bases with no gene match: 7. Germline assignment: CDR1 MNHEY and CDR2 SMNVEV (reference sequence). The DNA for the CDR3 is TGTGCCAGCAGTCGCCGACTAGCGGGAGATGACGAGCAGTACTTC. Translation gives CASSRRLAGDDEQYF.

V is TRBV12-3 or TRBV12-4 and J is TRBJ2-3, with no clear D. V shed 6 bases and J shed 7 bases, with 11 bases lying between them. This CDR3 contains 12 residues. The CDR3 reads CASSDQGYTQYF. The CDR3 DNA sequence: TGTGCCAGCAGCGACCAAGGATATACGCAGTATTTT.

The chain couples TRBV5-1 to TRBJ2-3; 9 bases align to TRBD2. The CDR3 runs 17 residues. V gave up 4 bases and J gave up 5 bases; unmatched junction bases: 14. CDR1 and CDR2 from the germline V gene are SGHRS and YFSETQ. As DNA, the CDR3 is TGCGCCAGCAGCCTGGCATTGGCGGGAGGGCCGAAAGATACGCAGTATTTT. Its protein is CASSLALAGGPKDTQYF.

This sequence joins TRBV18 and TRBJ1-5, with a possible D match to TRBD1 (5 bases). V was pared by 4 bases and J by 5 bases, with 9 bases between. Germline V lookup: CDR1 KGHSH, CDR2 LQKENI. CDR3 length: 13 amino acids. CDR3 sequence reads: CASSLGRDQPQHF. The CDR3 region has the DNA TGTGCCAGCTCACTGGGGCGTGATCAGCCCCAGCATTTT.

The CDR3 loop is CSVQEHAGNTIYF. The CDR3 nucleotides are TGCAGCGTACAGGAACACGCTGGAAACACCATATATTTT. The chain links TRBV29-1 to TRBJ1-3, with D possibly TRBD1 on 5 matching bases. The CDR3 is made up of 13 amino acids. V was pared by 6 bases and J by 2 bases, with 11 bases between. Germline V gene lookup returns CDR1 SQVTM and CDR2 ANQGSEA.

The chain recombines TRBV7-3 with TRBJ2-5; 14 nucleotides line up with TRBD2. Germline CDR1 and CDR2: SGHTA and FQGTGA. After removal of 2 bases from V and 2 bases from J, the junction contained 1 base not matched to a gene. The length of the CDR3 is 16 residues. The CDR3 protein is CASSLGTSGRQETQYF. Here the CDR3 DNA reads TGTGCCAGCAGCTTAGGGACTAGCGGGAGACAAGAGACCCAGTACTTC.

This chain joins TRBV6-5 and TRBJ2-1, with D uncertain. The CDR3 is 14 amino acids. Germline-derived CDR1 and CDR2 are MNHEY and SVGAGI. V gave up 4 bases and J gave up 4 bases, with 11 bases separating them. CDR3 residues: CASSSYSTYNEQFF. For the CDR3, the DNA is TGTGCCAGCAGTTCTTACTCCACTTACAATGAGCAGTTCTTC.

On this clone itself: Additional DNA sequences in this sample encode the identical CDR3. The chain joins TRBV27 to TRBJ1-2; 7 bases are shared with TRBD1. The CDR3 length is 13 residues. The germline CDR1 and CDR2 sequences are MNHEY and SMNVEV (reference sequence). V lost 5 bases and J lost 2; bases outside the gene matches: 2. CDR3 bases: TGTGCCAGCAGTCCGACAGGGAACTATGGCTACACCTTC. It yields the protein CASSPTGNYGYTF.

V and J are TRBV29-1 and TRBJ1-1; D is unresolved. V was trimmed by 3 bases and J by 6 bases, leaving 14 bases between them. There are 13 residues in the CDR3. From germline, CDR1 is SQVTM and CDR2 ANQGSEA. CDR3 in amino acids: CSVDRGSTPEAFF. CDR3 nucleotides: TGCAGCGTTGATCGGGGTTCGACCCCTGAAGCTTTCTTT.

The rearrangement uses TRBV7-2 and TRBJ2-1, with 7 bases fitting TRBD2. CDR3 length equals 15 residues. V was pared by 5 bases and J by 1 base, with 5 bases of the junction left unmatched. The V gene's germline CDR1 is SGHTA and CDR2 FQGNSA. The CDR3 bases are TGTGCCAGCAGCGACCCGGGGGGTTCCTACAATGAGCAGTTCTTC. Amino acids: CASSDPGGSYNEQFF.

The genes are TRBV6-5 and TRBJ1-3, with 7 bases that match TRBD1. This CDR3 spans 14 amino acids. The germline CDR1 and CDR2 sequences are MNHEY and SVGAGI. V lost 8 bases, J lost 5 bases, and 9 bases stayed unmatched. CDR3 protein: CASLEGAQRNTIYF. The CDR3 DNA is TGTGCCAGCCTTGAGGGGGCCCAGAGAAACACCATATATTTT.

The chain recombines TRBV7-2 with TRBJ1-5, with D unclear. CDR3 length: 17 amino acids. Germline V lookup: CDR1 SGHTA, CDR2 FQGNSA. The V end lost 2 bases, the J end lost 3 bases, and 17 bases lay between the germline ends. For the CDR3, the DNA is TGTGCCAGCAGCTTAAAATTAGGGATGTCCCCCAATCAGCCCCAGCATTTT. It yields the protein CASSLKLGMSPNQPQHF.

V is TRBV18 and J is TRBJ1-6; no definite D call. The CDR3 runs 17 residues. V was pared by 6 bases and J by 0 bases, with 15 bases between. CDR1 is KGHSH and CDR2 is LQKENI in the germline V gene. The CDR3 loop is CASSPVAKSSYNSPLHF. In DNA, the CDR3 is TGTGCCAGCTCTCCGGTAGCTAAAAGCTCCTATAATTCACCCCTCCACTTT.

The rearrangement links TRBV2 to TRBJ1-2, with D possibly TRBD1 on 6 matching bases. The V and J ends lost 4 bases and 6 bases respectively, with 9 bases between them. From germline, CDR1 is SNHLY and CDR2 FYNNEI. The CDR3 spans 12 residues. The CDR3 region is CASSVRGNGYTF. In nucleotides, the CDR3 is TGTGCCAGCAGTGTCAGGGGAAATGGCTACACCTTC.

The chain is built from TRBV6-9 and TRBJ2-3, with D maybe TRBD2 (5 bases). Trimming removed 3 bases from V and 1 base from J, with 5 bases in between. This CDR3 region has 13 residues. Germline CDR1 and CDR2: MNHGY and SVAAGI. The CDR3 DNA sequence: TGTGCCAGCAGTTACGGGGGCACAGATACGCAGTATTTT. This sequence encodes CASSYGGTDTQYF.

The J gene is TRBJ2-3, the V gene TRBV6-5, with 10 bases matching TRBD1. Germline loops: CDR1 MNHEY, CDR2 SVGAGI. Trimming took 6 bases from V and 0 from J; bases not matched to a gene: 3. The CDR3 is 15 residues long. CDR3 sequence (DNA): TGTGCCAGCAGGGGACAGGGGATAAGCACAGATACGCAGTATTTT. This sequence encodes CASRGQGISTDTQYF.

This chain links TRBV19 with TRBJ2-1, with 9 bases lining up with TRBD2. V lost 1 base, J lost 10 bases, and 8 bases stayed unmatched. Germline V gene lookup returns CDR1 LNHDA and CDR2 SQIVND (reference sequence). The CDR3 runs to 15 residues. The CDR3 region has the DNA TGTGCCAGTAGTATAGCCAGCGGGGGGACTGGAGAGCAGTTCTTC. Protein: CASSIASGGTGEQFF.

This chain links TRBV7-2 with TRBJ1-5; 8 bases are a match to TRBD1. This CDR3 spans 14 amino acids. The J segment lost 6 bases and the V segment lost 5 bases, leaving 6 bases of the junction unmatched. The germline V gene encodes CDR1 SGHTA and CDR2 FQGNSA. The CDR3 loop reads CASSRDRSSQPQHF. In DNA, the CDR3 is TGTGCCAGCAGCCGGGACAGGTCGAGTCAGCCCCAGCATTTT. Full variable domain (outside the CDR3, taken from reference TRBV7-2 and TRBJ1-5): GAGVSQSPSNKVTEKGKDVELRCDPISGHTALYWYRQSLGQGLEFLIYFQGNSAPDKSGLPSDRFSAERTGGSVSTLTIQRTQQEDSAVYLCASSRDRSSQPQHFGDGTRLSIL.

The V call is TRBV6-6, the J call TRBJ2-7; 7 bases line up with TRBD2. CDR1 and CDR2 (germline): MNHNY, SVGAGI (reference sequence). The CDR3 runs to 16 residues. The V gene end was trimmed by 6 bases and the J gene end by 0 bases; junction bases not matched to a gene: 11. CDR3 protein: CASSLPTSQSSYEQYF. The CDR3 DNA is TGTGCCAGCAGCCTCCCGACTAGCCAGAGCTCCTACGAGCAGTACTTC.

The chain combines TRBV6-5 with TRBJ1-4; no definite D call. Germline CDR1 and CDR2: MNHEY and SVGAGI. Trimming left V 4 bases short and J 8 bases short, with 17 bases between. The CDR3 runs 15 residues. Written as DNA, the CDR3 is TGTGCCAGCAGTTCCGGGGAAGGGTGGGAAGAAAAACTGTTTTTT. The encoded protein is CASSSGEGWEEKLFF.

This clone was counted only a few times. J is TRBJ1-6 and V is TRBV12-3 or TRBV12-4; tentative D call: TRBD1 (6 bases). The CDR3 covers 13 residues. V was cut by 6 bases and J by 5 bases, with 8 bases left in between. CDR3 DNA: TGTGCCAGCAGCCGACAGGATAATTCACCCCTCCACTTT. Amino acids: CASSRQDNSPLHF.

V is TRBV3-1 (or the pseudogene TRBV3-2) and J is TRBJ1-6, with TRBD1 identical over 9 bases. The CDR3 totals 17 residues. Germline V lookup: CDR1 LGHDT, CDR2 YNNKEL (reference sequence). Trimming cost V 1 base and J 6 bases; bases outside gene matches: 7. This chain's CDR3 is CASSQGSRDRANSPLHF. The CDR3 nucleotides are TGTGCCAGCAGCCAAGGCTCCCGGGACAGGGCTAATTCACCCCTCCACTTT.

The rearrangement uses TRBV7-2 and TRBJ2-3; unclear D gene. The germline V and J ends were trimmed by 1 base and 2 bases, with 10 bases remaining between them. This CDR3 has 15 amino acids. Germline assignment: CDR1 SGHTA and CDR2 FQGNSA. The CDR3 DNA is TGTGCCAGCAGCTTAGTTGGGGTTTCCACAGATACGCAGTATTTT. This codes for CASSLVGVSTDTQYF. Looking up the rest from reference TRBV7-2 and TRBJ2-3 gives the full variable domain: GAGVSQSPSNKVTEKGKDVELRCDPISGHTALYWYRQSLGQGLEFLIYFQGNSAPDKSGLPSDRFSAERTGGSVSTLTIQRTQQEDSAVYLCASSLVGVSTDTQYFGPGTRLTVL.

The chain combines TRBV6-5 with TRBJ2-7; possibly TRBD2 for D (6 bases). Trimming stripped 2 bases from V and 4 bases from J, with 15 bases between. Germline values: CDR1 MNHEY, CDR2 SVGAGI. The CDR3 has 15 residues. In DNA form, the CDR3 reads TGTGCCAGCAGTTACGGAGCGGACGGGGGATACGAGCAGTACTTC. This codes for CASSYGADGGYEQYF.

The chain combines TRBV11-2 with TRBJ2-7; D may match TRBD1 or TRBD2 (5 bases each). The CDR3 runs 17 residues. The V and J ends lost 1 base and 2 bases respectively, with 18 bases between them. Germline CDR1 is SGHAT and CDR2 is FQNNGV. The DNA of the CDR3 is TGTGCCAGCAGCTTAGTACTCGGGGCGGGCGAACCCTACGAGCAGTACTTC. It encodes CASSLVLGAGEPYEQYF.

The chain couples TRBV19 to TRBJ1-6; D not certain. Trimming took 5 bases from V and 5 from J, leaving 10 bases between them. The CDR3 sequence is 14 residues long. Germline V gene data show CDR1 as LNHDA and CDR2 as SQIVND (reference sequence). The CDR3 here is CASSQGTNNSPLHF. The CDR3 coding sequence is TGTGCCAGTAGTCAAGGTACCAATAATTCACCCCTCCACTTT.